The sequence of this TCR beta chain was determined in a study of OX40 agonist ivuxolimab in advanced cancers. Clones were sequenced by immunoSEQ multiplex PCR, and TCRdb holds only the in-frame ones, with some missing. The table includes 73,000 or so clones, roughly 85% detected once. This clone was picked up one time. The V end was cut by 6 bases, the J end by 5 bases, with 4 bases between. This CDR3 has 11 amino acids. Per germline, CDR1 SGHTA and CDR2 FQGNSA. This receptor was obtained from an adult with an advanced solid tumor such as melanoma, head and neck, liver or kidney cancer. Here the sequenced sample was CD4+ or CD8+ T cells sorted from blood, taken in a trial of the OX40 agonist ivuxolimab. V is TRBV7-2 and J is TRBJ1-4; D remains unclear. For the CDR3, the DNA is TGTGCCAGCAGAGGAAATGAAAAACTGTTTTTT. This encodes CASRGNEKLFF.